The 18 T cell receptor beta chains below come from one sample, sequenced in a study of somatic mutations in cytotoxic T cells in rheumatoid arthritis. Sequencing used immunoSEQ multiplex PCR; TCRdb keeps in-frame clones, though not all of them. The profile shows thousands of clones, 80% to 90% of them singletons. The sample was CD8+ T cells sorted from blood. The receptors here all came from an adult with rheumatoid arthritis.

The chain recombines TRBV15 with TRBJ1-2; 8 bases line up with TRBD1. Germline trimming cut 2 bases from V and 3 bases from J; bases unmatched to any gene: 8. This CDR3 has 16 amino acids. Germline-derived CDR1 and CDR2 are LNHNV and YYDKDF (reference sequence). CDR3 DNA: TGTGCCACCAGCAGATCCAGGGACAGGACCTACTATGGCTACACCTTC. Translated: CATSRSRDRTYYGYTF. Full variable domain (rest looked up from reference TRBV15 and TRBJ1-2): DAMVIQNPRYQVTQFGKPVTLSCSQTLNHNVMYWYQQKSSQAPKLLFHYYDKDFNNEADTPDNFQSRRPNTSFCFLDIRSPGLGDTAMYLCATSRSRDRTYYGYTFGSGTRLTVV.

J is TRBJ1-2 and V is TRBV4-1; D may be TRBD1 (5 bases). Germline V gives CDR1 MGHRA, CDR2 YSYEKL. The CDR3 loop spans 14 amino acids. V lost 0 bases to trimming and J lost 2 bases, with 7 bases between them. The CDR3 sequence is CASSQDRGNYGYTF. CDR3 nucleotide sequence: TGCGCCAGCAGCCAAGATCGGGGGAACTATGGCTACACCTTC.

This chain links TRBV9 with TRBJ1-1; 7 bases are a match to TRBD1. Trimming removed 3 bases from V and 3 bases from J; junction bases left unmatched: 11. The CDR3 loop spans 16 amino acids. CDR1 and CDR2 from the germline V gene are SGDLS and YYNGEE. CDR3 sequence reads: CASSAPRTGSDTEAFF. For the CDR3, the DNA is TGTGCCAGCAGCGCGCCCAGGACAGGCTCCGACACTGAAGCTTTCTTT.

In its sample, this clone was seen once. V is TRBV7-2 and J is TRBJ2-5, with D hard to call. Trimming removed 3 bases at V and 5 bases at J, with 16 bases between. Germline loops: CDR1 SGHTA, CDR2 FQGNSA. There are 15 residues in the CDR3. CDR3 DNA sequence: TGTGCCAGCAGCTTTTATTTAGGCTTTGGGGAGACCCAGTACTTC. Translated: CASSFYLGFGETQYF.

The chain is built from TRBV9 and TRBJ2-3; 10 nucleotides match TRBD1. The V gene end was trimmed by 0 bases and the J gene end by 2 bases; junction bases not matched to a gene: 12. Per germline, CDR1 SGDLS and CDR2 YYNGEE. This CDR3 has 19 amino acids. As DNA, the CDR3 is TGTGCCAGCAGCGTAGTTTTGGGGACGGGACAGGGGCACACAGATACGCAGTATTTT. Its translation is CASSVVLGTGQGHTDTQYF. Using reference TRBV9 and TRBJ2-3 for the parts outside the CDR3, the full variable domain is DSGVTQTPKHLITATGQRVTLRCSPRSGDLSVYWYQQSLDQGLQFLIQYYNGEERAKGNILERFSAQQFPDLHSELNLSSLELGDSALYFCASSVVLGTGQGHTDTQYFGPGTRLTVL.

The chain has TRBV9 and TRBJ1-5; D is perhaps TRBD1 (5 bases). This CDR3 is 14 amino acids long. Germline V lookup: CDR1 SGDLS, CDR2 YYNGEE. Trimming took off 2 bases at V and 4 bases at J, with 10 bases between the two ends. This CDR3 is CASSVGDSNQPQHF. The CDR3 DNA reads TGTGCCAGCAGCGTGGGCGACAGTAATCAGCCCCAGCATTTT.

The rearrangement links TRBV4-1 to TRBJ1-5; weak D call: TRBD1 (5 bases). This CDR3 contains 14 residues. Germline V gene lookup returns CDR1 MGHRA and CDR2 YSYEKL. V lost 0 bases, J lost 7 bases, and 10 bases lay in between. This CDR3 is CASSQDGGYQPQHF. The CDR3 DNA is TGCGCCAGCAGCCAAGACGGGGGGTACCAGCCCCAGCATTTT.

V gene TRBV2 combines with J gene TRBJ2-5, with D perhaps TRBD2 (7 bases). Trimming shortened V by 0 bases and J by 2 bases, and 13 bases separated the two germline ends. The CDR3 contains 16 residues. Germline V lookup: CDR1 SNHLY, CDR2 FYNNEI. In nucleotides, the CDR3 is TGTGCCAGCAGTGAAGCGACGGGGGGCCTTCAAGAGACCCAGTACTTC. This sequence encodes CASSEATGGLQETQYF. The full variable domain, with the rest looked up from reference TRBV2 and TRBJ2-5, is EPEVTQTPSHQVTQMGQEVILRCVPISNHLYFYWYRQILGQKVEFLVSFYNNEISEKSEIFDDQFSVERPDGSNFTLKIRSTKLEDSAMYFCASSEATGGLQETQYFGPGTRLLVL.

The gene calls are TRBV15 and TRBJ1-2; D uncertain. This CDR3 is built from 14 residues. The ends were cut back, 5 bases at V and 2 bases at J, with 12 bases in the middle. Germline V CDR1 and CDR2: LNHNV, YYDKDF (reference sequence). CDR3 DNA: TGTGCCACCAGCCCCCGATGGGGAAACTATGGCTACACCTTC. This gives the protein CATSPRWGNYGYTF.

This clone came up a few times. The CDR3 DNA reads as TGCGCCAGCGTTGGTGGGGCTTGCACTGAAGCTTTCTTT. It translates to CASVGGACTEAFF. The chain recombines TRBV10-1 with TRBJ1-1; maybe TRBD1 (5 bases). The CDR3 loop spans 13 amino acids. Germline V CDR1 and CDR2: WNHNN, SYGVQD (reference sequence). Trimming stripped 8 bases from V and 4 bases from J, with 14 bases between.

The chain is built from TRBV28 and TRBJ1-5, with D maybe TRBD1 (5 bases). The V gene's germline CDR1 is MDHEN and CDR2 SYDVKM. Trimming pared 1 base from V and 7 bases from J, leaving 14 bases between. The CDR3 extends over 15 amino acids. Here the CDR3 reads CASSLFRGEAQPQHF. The CDR3 nucleotides are TGTGCCAGCAGTTTATTTCGGGGGGAGGCGCAGCCCCAGCATTTT.

The rearrangement links TRBV27 to TRBJ1-5; weak D call: TRBD1 (5 bases). This CDR3 has 10 amino acids. The germline CDR1 and CDR2 sequences are MNHEY and SMNVEV (reference sequence). Between the trimmed V and J ends, which lost 4 bases and 12 bases, there was a span of 7 bases. CDR3: CASSWGGQHF. CDR3 DNA sequence: TGTGCCAGCAGTTGGGGGGGCCAGCATTTT.

This clone was picked up a small number of times. The chain combines TRBV2 with TRBJ1-1; TRBD1 might be the D (5 bases). Trimming took off 6 bases at V and 5 bases at J, with 13 bases between the two ends. CDR3 length: 13 amino acids. CDR1 SNHLY and CDR2 FYNNEI come from the germline V gene. This CDR3 is CASSSAGRTEAFF. CDR3 nucleotide sequence: TGTGCCAGCAGCTCGGCAGGGAGGACTGAAGCTTTCTTT.

The chain has TRBV27 and TRBJ2-7, with 10 nucleotides matching TRBD1. The germline gives CDR1 MNHEY, CDR2 SMNVEV (reference sequence). The CDR3 is 14 residues long. Trimming cost V 5 bases and J 5 bases; bases outside gene matches: 6. CDR3 sequence: CASSHRTGGNEQYF. CDR3 nucleotides: TGTGCCAGCAGTCACCGGACAGGGGGGAACGAGCAGTACTTC.

The rearrangement links TRBV5-1 to TRBJ1-2, with TRBD1 as a possible D gene (5 bases). Trimming took off 0 bases at V and 6 bases at J, with 12 bases between the two ends. From germline, CDR1 is SGHRS and CDR2 YFSETQ. The CDR3 sequence is 14 residues long. The CDR3 DNA sequence: TGCGCCAGCAGCTTGGAGGACGGGGGGGATGGCTACACCTTC. It translates to CASSLEDGGDGYTF. The full variable domain, rest sourced from reference TRBV5-1 and TRBJ1-2, is KAGVTQTPRYLIKTRGQQVTLSCSPISGHRSVSWYQQTPGQGLQFLFEYFSETQRNKGNFPGRFSGRQFSNSRSEMNVSTLELGDSALYLCASSLEDGGDGYTFGSGTRLTVV.

The rearrangement joins TRBV5-6 to TRBJ1-5; D gene ambiguous. Trimming took 5 bases from V and 0 from J, leaving 12 bases between them. This CDR3 region has 15 residues. Germline V gene lookup returns CDR1 SGHDT and CDR2 YYEEEE. The CDR3 DNA reads TGTGCCAGCAGTGACGGTCCTCTTAGCAATCAGCCCCAGCATTTT. It specifies CASSDGPLSNQPQHF.

The chain has TRBV30 and TRBJ2-7; tentatively, D is TRBD1 (6 bases). The CDR3 has 13 amino acids. V was clipped by 3 bases and J by 3 bases, with 12 bases between them. Per the germline V gene, CDR1 is GTSNPN and CDR2 is SVGIG (reference sequence). CDR3: CAWRGATGYEQYF. The CDR3 DNA reads as TGTGCCTGGAGGGGCGCGACAGGCTACGAGCAGTACTTC.

The chain joins TRBV19 to TRBJ2-7, with D perhaps assigned TRBD1 or TRBD2 (5 bases each). Between the trimmed V and J ends, which lost 1 base and 2 bases, there was a span of 6 bases. Germline-derived CDR1 and CDR2 are LNHDA and SQIVND (reference sequence). CDR3 length: 13 amino acids. DNA for the CDR3: TGTGCCAGTAGTATAGGGGGGACCTACGAGCAGTACTTC. It translates to CASSIGGTYEQYF.